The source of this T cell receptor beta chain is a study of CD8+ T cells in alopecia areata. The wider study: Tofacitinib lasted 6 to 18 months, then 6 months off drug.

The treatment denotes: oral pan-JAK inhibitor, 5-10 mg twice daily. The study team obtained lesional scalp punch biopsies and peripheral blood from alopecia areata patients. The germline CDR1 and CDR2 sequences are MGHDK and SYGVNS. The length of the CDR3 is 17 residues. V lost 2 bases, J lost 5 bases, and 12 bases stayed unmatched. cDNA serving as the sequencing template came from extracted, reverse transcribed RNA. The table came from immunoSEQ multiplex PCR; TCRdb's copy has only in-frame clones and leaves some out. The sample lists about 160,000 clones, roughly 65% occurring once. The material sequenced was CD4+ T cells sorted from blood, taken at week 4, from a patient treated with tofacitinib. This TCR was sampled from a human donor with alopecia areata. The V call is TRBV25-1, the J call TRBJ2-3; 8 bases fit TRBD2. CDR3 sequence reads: CASSEVGLDRFRDTQYF. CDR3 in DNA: TGTGCCAGCAGTGAAGTGGGACTAGATAGGTTTCGAGATACGCAGTATTTT.